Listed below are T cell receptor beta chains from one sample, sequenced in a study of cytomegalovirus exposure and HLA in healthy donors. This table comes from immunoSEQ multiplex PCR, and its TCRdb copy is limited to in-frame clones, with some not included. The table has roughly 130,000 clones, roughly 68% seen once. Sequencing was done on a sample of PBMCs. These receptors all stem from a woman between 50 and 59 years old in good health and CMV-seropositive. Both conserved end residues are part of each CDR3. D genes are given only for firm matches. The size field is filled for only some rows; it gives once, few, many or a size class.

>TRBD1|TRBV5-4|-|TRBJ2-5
CASSPTGDSATQYF
TGTGCCAGCAGCCCGACAGGGGACTCCGCGACCCAGTACTTC
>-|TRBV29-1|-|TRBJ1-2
CSVDLNYGYTF
TGCAGCGTTGACTTAAACTATGGCTACACCTTC
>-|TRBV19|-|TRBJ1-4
CASSTSGRREGNEKLFF
TGTGCCAGTAGTACCTCAGGACGGCGGGAAGGAAATGAAAAACTGTTTTTT
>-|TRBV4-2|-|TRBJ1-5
CASSPQGSQPQHF
TGTGCCAGCAGCCCACAGGGATCTCAGCCCCAGCATTTT
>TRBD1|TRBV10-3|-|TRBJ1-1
CAVSGQGVTEAFF
TGTGCCGTCTCGGGACAGGGAGTCACTGAAGCTTTCTTT
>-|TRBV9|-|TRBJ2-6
CASDQGSGANVLTF
TGTGCCAGCGACCAGGGATCTGGGGCCAACGTCCTGACTTTC
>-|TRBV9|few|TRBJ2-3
CASSVATGSSTDTQYF
TGTGCCAGCAGCGTAGCGACCGGGTCTAGCACAGATACGCAGTATTTT
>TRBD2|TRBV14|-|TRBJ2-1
CASSQLAGGYNEQFF
TGTGCCAGCAGCCAACTAGCGGGGGGTTACAATGAGCAGTTCTTC
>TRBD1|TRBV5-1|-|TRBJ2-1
CASSLVQGAMNEQFF
TGCGCCAGCAGCTTGGTTCAGGGGGCGATGAATGAGCAGTTCTTC
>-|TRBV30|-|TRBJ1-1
CAWSVGTTRNTEAFF
TGTGCCTGGAGTGTGGGGACAACGCGGAACACTGAAGCTTTCTTT
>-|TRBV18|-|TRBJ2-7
CASSGTAAYEQYF
TGTGCCAGCTCAGGCACCGCCGCCTACGAGCAGTACTTC
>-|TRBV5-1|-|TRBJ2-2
CASSLGVSNGELFF
TGCGCCAGCAGCTTAGGGGTGTCAAACGGGGAGCTGTTTTTT
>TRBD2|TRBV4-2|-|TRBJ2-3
CASSQGGGGSGRSLDTQYF
TGTGCCAGCAGCCAAGGGGGGGGAGGTAGCGGGCGTTCTTTGGATACGCAGTATTTT
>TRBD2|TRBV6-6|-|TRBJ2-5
CASRDTSGDQTQYF
TGTGCCAGCAGGGACACTAGCGGGGATCAGACCCAGTACTTC
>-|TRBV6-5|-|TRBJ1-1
CASRVDGGTEAFF
TGTGCCAGCAGGGTAGATGGAGGGACTGAAGCTTTCTTT
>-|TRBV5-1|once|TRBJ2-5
CASSLGGPNRETQYF
TGCGCCAGCAGCTTGGGGGGCCCCAACCGAGAGACCCAGTACTTC
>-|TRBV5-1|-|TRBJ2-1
CASSLARSNEQFF
TGCGCCAGCAGCTTAGCCCGGTCCAATGAGCAGTTCTTC
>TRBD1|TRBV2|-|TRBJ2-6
CASSRGTGGSGANVLTF
TGTGCCAGCAGTCGCGGGACAGGGGGCTCTGGGGCCAACGTCCTGACTTTC
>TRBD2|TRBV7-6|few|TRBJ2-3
CASSLGLGGPGGFTQYF
TGTGCCAGCAGCTTGGGGCTGGGGGGTCCGGGGGGATTTACGCAGTATTTT
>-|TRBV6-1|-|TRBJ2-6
CASLMSGRANVLTF
TGTGCCAGCCTAATGAGCGGTCGGGCCAACGTCCTGACTTTC
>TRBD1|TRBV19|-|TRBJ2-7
CASGQGASYEQYF
TGTGCCAGTGGGCAGGGGGCCTCCTACGAGCAGTACTTC
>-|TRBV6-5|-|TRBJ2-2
CASCPLAAGTGELFF
TGTGCCAGTTGCCCGCTGGCCGCAGGGACCGGGGAGCTGTTTTTT
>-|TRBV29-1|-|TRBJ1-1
CSGREGTEAFF
TGCAGCGGCAGGGAAGGCACTGAAGCTTTCTTT
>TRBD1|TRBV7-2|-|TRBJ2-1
CASSRGQNPYNEQFF
TGTGCCAGCAGCCGGGGACAGAATCCTTACAATGAGCAGTTCTTC
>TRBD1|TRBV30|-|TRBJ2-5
CACTGQVLETQYF
TGTGCCTGCACGGGACAGGTCCTAGAGACCCAGTACTTC
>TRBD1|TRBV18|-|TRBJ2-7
CASSPGQSYEQYF
TGTGCCAGCTCACCGGGACAGTCATACGAGCAGTACTTC
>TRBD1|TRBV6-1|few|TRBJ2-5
CASSEPTGSTQGTQYF
TGTGCCAGCAGTGAGCCGACAGGGTCAACACAAGGGACCCAGTACTTC
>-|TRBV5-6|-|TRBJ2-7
CASSFDTSNEQYF
TGTGCCAGCAGCTTCGACACCTCAAACGAGCAGTACTTC
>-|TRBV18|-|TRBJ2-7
CASSTPTTGTYEQYF
TGTGCCAGCTCAACCCCCACCACAGGTACCTACGAGCAGTACTTC
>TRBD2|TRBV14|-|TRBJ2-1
CASSQDLAGGYHNEQFF
TGTGCCAGCAGCCAAGATCTAGCGGGGGGGTACCACAATGAGCAGTTCTTC
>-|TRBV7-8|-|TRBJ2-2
CASRGRTGELFF
TGTGCCAGTCGAGGAAGGACCGGGGAGCTGTTTTTT
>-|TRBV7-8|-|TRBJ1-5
CASSLRREGNQPQHF
TGTGCCAGCAGCTTAAGGCGGGAGGGAAATCAGCCCCAGCATTTT
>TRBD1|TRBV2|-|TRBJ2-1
CASSEQGVGVQFF
TGTGCCAGCAGTGAACAGGGGGTTGGGGTGCAGTTCTTC
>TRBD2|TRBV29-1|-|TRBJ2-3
CSVRGLRGDTQYF
TGCAGCGTGCGGGGACTGCGGGGGGATACGCAGTATTTT
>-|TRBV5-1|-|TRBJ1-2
CASSLEARGYTF
TGCGCCAGCAGCTTGGAAGCCAGGGGCTACACCTTC
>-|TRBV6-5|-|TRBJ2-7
CASSYWDSRTYEQYF
TGTGCCAGCAGTTATTGGGACTCCCGAACCTACGAGCAGTACTTC
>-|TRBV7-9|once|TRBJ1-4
CASNPLRASGGKLFF
TGTGCCAGCAACCCCTTGAGGGCCTCGGGAGGAAAACTGTTTTTT
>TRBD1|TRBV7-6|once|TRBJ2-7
CASSPDRARYEQYF
TGTGCCAGCAGCCCCGACAGGGCGAGGTACGAGCAGTACTTC
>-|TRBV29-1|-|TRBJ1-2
CSVEDSGTAIPRGYTF
TGCAGCGTTGAAGATAGCGGGACGGCCATTCCGAGAGGCTACACCTTC
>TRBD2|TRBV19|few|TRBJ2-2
CASQRGYTGELFF
TGTGCCAGTCAGCGGGGGTACACCGGGGAGCTGTTTTTT